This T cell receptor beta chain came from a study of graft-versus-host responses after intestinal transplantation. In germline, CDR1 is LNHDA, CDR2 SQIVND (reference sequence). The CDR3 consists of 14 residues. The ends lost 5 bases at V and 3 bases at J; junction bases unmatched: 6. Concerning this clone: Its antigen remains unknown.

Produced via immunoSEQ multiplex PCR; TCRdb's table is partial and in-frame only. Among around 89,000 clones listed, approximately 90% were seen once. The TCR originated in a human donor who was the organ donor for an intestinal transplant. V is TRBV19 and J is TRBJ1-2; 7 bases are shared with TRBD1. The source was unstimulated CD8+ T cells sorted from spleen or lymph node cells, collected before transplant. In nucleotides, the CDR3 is TGTGCCAGTAGTGAGACAGGGTGGGACTATGGCTACACCTTC. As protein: CASSETGWDYGYTF. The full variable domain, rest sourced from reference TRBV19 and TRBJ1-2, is DGGITQSPKYLFRKEGQNVTLSCEQNLNHDAMYWYRQDPGQGLRLIYYSQIVNDFQKGDIAEGYSVSREKKESFPLTVTSAQKNPTAFYLCASSETGWDYGYTFGSGTRLTVV.